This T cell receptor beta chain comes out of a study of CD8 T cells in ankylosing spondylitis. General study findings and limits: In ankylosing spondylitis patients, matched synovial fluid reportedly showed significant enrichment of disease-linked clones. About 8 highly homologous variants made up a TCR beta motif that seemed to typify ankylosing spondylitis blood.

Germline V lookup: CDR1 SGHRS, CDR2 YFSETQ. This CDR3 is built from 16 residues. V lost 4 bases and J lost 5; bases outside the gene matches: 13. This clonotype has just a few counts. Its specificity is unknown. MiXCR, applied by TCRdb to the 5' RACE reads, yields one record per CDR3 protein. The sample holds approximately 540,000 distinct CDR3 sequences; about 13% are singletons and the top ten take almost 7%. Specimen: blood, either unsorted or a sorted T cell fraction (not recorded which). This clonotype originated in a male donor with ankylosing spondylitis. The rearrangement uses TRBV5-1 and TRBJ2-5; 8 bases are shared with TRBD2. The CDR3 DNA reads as TGCGCCAGCAGCGCAAGGGGTAGCGGGATCCTCGAGACCCAGTACTTC. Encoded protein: CASSARGSGILETQYF.